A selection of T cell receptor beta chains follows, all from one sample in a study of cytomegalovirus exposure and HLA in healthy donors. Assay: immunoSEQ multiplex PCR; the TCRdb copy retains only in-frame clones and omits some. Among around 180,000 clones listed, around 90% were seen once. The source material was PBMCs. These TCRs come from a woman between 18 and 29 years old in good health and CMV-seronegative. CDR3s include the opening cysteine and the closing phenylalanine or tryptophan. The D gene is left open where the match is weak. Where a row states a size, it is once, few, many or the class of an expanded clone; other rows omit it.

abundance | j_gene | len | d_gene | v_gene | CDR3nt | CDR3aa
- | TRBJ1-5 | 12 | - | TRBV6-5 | TGTGCCAGCAGTAGGGGTAATCAGCCCCAGCATTTT | CASSRGNQPQHF
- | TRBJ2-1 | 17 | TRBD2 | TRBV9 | TGTGCCAGCAGCGTTCCAGACGGGACTAGCGGTTACAATGAGCAGTTCTTC | CASSVPDGTSGYNEQFF
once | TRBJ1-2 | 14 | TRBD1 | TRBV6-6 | TGTGCCAGTACAGGGGCCCGCCTCTTTTATGGCTACACCTTC | CASTGARLFYGYTF
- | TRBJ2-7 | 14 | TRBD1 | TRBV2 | TGTGCCAGCAGCCAACAGGGGAACTACTACGAGCAGTACTTC | CASSQQGNYYEQYF
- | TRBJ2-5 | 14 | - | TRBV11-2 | TGTGCCAGCAGCTTCAGGGGAGCCCAAGAGACCCAGTACTTC | CASSFRGAQETQYF
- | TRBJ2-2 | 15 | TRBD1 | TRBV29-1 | TGCAGCGCCATAGGAGAGACAGGGGTCACCGGGGAGCTGTTTTTT | CSAIGETGVTGELFF
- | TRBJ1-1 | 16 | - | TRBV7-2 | TGTGCCAGCAGCCCCTCTTTAATAGTACTAAACACTGAAGCTTTCTTT | CASSPSLIVLNTEAFF
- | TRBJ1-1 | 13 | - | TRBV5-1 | TGCGCCAGCAGCTCGGGGGGTAGTTTTGAAGCTTTCTTT | CASSSGGSFEAFF
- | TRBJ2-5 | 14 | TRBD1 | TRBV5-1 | TGCGCCAGCAGCTACGACAGGGTCACAGAGACCCAGTACTTC | CASSYDRVTETQYF
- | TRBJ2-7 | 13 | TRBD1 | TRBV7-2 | TGTGCCAGCAGACCGGGACAGGTAGGCGAGCAGTACTTC | CASRPGQVGEQYF
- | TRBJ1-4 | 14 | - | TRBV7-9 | TGTGCCAGCAGCTTAGGACCAGGGAGGGAAAAACTGTTTTTT | CASSLGPGREKLFF
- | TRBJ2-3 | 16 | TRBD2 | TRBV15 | TGTGCCACCAGCGGCCCGGGACTAGCGGACACAGATACGCAGTATTTT | CATSGPGLADTDTQYF
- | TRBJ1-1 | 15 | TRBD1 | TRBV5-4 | TGTGCCAGCAGCCCTCACGGCCAGGGGGTGCATGAAGCTTTCTTT | CASSPHGQGVHEAFF
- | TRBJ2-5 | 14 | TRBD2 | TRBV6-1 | TGTGCCAGCAGCCAGCGGGGGGGCCTTGAGACCCAGTACTTC | CASSQRGGLETQYF
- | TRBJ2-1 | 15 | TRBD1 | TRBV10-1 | TGCGCCAGCAGTAATGGACAGGGGGTGGACAATGAGCAGTTCTTC | CASSNGQGVDNEQFF
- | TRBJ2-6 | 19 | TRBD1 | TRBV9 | TGTGCCAGCAGCGGGGACGGGACAGGACTGCTCTCTGGGGCCAACGTCCTGACTTTC | CASSGDGTGLLSGANVLTF
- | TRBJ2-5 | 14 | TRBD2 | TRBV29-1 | TGCAGCGTTGGGGTTAGCGGGGGGTTAAAGACCCAGTACTTC | CSVGVSGGLKTQYF
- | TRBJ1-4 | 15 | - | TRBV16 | TGTGCCAGCAGCCACCCTACAGGCCTAGATGAAAAACTGTTTTTT | CASSHPTGLDEKLFF
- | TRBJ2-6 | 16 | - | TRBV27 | TGTGCCTCTAGGGAGGCCCCAAGCTCTGGGGCCAACGTCCTGACTTTC | CASREAPSSGANVLTF
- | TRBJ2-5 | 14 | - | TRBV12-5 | TGTGCTAGTGCAACAGACAGGTCCCAAGAGACCCAGTACTTC | CASATDRSQETQYF
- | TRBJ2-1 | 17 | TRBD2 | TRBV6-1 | TGTGCCAGCAGTGAACTAGCGGGGGGCGGGTCCTACAATGAGCAGTTCTTC | CASSELAGGGSYNEQFF
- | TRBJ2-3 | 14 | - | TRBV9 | TGTGCCAGCAGCGGGAAACAGGGCACAGATACGCAGTATTTT | CASSGKQGTDTQYF
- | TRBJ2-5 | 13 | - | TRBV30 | TGTGCCTGGAGTCCAGGGTTCCAAGAGACCCAGTACTTC | CAWSPGFQETQYF
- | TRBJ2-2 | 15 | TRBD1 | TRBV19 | TGTGCCAGTAGTAAACCGGGACAGATTACCGGGGAGCTGTTTTTT | CASSKPGQITGELFF
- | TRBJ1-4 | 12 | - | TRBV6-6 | TGTGCCGTAAAGGGGCCTAATGAAAAACTGTTTTTT | CAVKGPNEKLFF
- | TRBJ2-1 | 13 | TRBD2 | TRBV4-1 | TGCGCCAGCAGCCCCCGGGTTAGCGGGGAGGAGTTCTTC | CASSPRVSGEEFF
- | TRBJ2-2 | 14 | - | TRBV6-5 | TGTGCCAGCACCGTGGGGCTGAACACCGGGGAGCTGTTTTTT | CASTVGLNTGELFF
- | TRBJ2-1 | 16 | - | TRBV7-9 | TGTGCCAGCAGCTTAGTTGGGGACTCCTCTTACAATGAGCAGTTCTTC | CASSLVGDSSYNEQFF
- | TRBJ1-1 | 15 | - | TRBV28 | TGTGCCAGCAGTCCTCATCAAATCGGGGGACGCCTCTCCTTCTTT | CASSPHQIGGRLSFF
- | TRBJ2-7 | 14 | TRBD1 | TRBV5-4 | TGTGCCAGCAGCAAGACAGGGGGTTCCTACGAGCAGTACTTC | CASSKTGGSYEQYF
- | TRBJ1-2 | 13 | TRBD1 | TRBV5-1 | TGCGCCAGCAGAGAGACCCAGGGGGATGGCTACACCTTC | CASRETQGDGYTF
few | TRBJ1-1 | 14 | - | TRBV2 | TGTGCCAGCAGTGAAGCGGGCAGGGGCACTGAAGCTTTCTTT | CASSEAGRGTEAFF
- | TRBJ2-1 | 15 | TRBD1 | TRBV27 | TGTGCCAGCAGGGCCGAGGACAGGCCCTACAATGAGCAGTTCTTC | CASRAEDRPYNEQFF
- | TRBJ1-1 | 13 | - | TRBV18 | TGTGCCAGCTCACAGTCAGGGCAGGCGGAGGCTTTCTTT | CASSQSGQAEAFF
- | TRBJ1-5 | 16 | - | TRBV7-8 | TGTGCCAGCAGCTTAGCAGCGTTTCCTAGCAATCAGCCCCAGCATTTT | CASSLAAFPSNQPQHF
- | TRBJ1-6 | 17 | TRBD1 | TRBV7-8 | TGTGCCAGCAGCTTAGCGCTCGTGACAGGGTATAATTCACCCCTCCACTTT | CASSLALVTGYNSPLHF
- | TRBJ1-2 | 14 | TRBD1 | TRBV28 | TGTGCCAGCAGTTTAGACAGGGCAGACTATGGCTACACCTTC | CASSLDRADYGYTF
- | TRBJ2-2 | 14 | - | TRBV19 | TGTGCCAGTAGTATGAGTCCTCGTACCGGGGAGCTGTTTTTT | CASSMSPRTGELFF
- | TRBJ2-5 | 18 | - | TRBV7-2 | TGTGCCAGCAGCTTTAACCCAGCAAACCAGGATCTCCAAGAGACCCAGTACTTC | CASSFNPANQDLQETQYF
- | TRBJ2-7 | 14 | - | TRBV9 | TGTGCCAGCAGCTCAACGTCCAGTCCCTACGAGCAGTACTTC | CASSSTSSPYEQYF
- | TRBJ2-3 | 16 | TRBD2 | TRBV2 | TGTGCCAGCAGTGAGTGGGTTAGCGGGGGGGCCGATACGCAGTATTTT | CASSEWVSGGADTQYF
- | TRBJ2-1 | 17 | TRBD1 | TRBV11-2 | TGTGCCAGCAGCCTCCGGGACAGCCCTACCCGTTACAATGAGCAGTTCTTC | CASSLRDSPTRYNEQFF
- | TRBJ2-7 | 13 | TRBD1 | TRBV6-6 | TGTGCCACCTCCGGGACAGGCATCTACGAGCAGTACTTC | CATSGTGIYEQYF
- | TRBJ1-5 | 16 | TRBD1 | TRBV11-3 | TGTGCCAGCAGCTTAGAGGGACAGGAGGACCATCAGCCCCAGCATTTT | CASSLEGQEDHQPQHF
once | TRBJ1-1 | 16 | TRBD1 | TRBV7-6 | TGTGCCAGCAGCTTAGCACCGGGACAGGGAATGGGTGAAGCTTTCTTT | CASSLAPGQGMGEAFF
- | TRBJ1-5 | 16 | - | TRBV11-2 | TGTGCCAGCAGCTTAGGAAATGGGGCCCGCAATCAGCCCCAGCATTTT | CASSLGNGARNQPQHF
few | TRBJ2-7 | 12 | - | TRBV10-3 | TGTGCCATCAGTGAAGCATCCTACGAGCAGTACTTC | CAISEASYEQYF
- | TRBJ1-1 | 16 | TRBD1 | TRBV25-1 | TGTGCCAGCAGTGGGAGCCGGGACAGGAAGGGGACTGAAGCTTTCTTT | CASSGSRDRKGTEAFF
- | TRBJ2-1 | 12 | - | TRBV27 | TGTGCCAGCAGTCCTCTCGGACAGAAGCAGTTCTTC | CASSPLGQKQFF
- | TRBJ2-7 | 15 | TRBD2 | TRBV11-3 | TGTGCCAGCAGACCCCGGACTAGCGGGAGGTACGAGCAGTACTTC | CASRPRTSGRYEQYF
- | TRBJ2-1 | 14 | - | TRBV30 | TGTGCCTGGAGTGTACCCCAGGTCAGCTATGAGCAGTTCTTC | CAWSVPQVSYEQFF
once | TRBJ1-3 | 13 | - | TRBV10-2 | TGCGCCAGCAGGCAGGGAGGTGGAAACACCATATATTTT | CASRQGGGNTIYF
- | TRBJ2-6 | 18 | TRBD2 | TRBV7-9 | TGTTCCAGCAGACCAGGGGCGGGGGGCGCATCTGGGGCCAACGTCCTGACTTTC | CSSRPGAGGASGANVLTF
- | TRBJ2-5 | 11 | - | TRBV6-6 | TGTGCCAGCAGTTACCCCGGGGCCCAGTACTTC | CASSYPGAQYF